This TCR beta chain was documented in a study of blood T cell repertoires in COVID-19. Study in general: T cells, B-cell-depleted T cells, or PBMCs provided the cDNA or gDNA that served as material.

This CDR3 spans 13 amino acids. V gave up 3 bases and J gave up 8 bases, with 8 bases separating them. Germline assignment: CDR1 SNHLY and CDR2 FYNNEI. Clones were sequenced by immunoSEQ multiplex PCR, and TCRdb holds only the in-frame ones, with some missing. The repertoire holds 120,000 to 150,000 clones, with about 88% as singletons. This TCR derives from a man in his fifties or sixties with active or convalescent COVID-19. The specimen was peripheral blood. The J gene is TRBJ1-6, the V gene TRBV2; D is possibly TRBD1 (5 bases). The CDR3 coding sequence is TGTGCCAGCAGTGACAGGGCTTATTCACCCCTCCACTTT. This codes for CASSDRAYSPLHF. Drawing the rest from reference TRBV2 and TRBJ1-6, the complete variable domain is EPEVTQTPSHQVTQMGQEVILRCVPISNHLYFYWYRQILGQKVEFLVSFYNNEISEKSEIFDDQFSVERPDGSNFTLKIRSTKLEDSAMYFCASSDRAYSPLHFGNGTRLTVT.